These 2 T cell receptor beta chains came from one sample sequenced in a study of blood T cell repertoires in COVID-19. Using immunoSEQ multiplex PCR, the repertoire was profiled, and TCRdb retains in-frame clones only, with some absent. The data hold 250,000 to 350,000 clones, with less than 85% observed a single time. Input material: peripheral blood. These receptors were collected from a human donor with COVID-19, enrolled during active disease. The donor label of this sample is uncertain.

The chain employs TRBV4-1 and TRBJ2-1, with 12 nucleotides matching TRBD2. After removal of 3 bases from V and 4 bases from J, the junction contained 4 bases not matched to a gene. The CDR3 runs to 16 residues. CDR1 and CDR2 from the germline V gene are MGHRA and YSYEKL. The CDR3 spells CASSHQLAGGYNEQFF. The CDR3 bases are TGCGCCAGCAGCCACCAGCTAGCGGGAGGGTACAATGAGCAGTTCTTC.

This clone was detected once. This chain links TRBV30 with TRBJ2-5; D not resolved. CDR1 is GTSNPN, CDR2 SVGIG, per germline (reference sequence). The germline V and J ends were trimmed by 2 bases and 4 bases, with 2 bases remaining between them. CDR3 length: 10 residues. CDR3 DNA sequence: TGTGCCTGGAGTCGAGAGACCCAGTACTTC. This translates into CAWSRETQYF. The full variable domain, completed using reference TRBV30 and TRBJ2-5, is SQTIHQWPATLVQPVGSPLSLECTVEGTSNPNLYWYRQAAGRGLQLLFYSVGIGQISSEVPQNLSASRPQDRQFILSSKKLLLSDSGFYLCAWSRETQYFGPGTRLLVL.